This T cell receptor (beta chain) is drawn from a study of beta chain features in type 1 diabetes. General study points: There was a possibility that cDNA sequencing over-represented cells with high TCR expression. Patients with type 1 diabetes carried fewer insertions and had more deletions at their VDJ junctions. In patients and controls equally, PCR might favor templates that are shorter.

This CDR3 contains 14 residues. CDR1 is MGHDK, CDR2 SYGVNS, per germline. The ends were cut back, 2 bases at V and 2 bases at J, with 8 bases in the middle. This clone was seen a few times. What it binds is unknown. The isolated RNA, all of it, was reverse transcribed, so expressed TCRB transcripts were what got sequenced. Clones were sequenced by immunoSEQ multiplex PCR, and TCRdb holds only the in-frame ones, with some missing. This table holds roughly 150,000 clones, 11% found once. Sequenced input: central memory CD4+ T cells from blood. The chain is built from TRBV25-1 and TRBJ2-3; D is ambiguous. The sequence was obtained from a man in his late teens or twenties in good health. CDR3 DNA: TGTGCCAGCAGTGAACAGAGAACCACAGATACGCAGTATTTT. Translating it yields CASSEQRTTDTQYF.